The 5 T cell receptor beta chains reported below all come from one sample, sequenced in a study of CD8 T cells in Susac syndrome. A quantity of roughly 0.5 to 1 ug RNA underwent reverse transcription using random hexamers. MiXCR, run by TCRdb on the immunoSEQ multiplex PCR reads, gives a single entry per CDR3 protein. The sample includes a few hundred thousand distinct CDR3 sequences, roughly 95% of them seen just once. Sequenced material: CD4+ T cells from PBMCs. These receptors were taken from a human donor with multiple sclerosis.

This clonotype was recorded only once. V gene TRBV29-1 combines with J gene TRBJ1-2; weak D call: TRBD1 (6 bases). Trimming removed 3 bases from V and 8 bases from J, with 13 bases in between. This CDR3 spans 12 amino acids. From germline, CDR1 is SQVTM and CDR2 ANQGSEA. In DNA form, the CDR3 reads TGCAGCGTTGATGGTCAGGGGTACGGCTACACCTTC. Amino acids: CSVDGQGYGYTF.

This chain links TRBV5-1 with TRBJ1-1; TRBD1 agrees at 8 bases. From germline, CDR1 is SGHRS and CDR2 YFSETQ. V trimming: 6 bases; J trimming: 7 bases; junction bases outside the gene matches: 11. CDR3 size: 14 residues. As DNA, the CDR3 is TGCGCCAGCAACCCGACAGGGGTCGAAGTTGAAGCTTTCTTT. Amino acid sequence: CASNPTGVEVEAFF.

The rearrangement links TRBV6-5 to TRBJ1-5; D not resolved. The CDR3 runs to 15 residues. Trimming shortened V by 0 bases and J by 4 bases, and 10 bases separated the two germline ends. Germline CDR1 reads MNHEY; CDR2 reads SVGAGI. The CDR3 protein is CASSYSAGPNQPQHF. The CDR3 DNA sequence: TGTGCCAGCAGTTACTCGGCAGGCCCTAATCAGCCCCAGCATTTT.

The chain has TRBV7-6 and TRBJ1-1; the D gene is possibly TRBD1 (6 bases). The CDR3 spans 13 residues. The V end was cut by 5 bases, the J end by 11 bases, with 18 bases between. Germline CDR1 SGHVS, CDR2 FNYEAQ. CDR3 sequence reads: CASSLKGQVEAFF. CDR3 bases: TGTGCCAGCAGCCTCAAGGGACAAGTAGAGGCTTTCTTT.

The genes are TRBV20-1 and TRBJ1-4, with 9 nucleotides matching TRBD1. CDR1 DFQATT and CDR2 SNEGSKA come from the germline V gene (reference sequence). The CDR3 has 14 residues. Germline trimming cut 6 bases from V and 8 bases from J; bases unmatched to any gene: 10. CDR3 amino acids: CSALRQGEREKLFF. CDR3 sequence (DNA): TGCAGTGCCCTCCGACAGGGGGAACGCGAAAAACTGTTTTTT.